These T cell receptor beta chains were read from a single sample in a study of neurological immune-mediated disorders. TCRdb re-analysed the 5' RACE reads in MiXCR, keeping a single row per CDR3 protein. The table includes about 48,000 distinct CDR3 sequences, roughly 25% detected once. The specimen was PBMCs. The receptors originated from a woman aged 70-85 years in good health. Both conserved end residues are part of each CDR3. Each record gives: V gene, CDR3 protein.

TRBV5-1 | CASSFQSLTLNTEAFF
TRBV20-1 | CSARVDRANSPLHF
TRBV6-5 | CASSYSWRDNEQFF
TRBV5-5 | CASNINHGGLAMETQYF
TRBV14 | CASSQERANEQFF
TRBV5-1 | CASRRDRGNEQFF
TRBV12-3/TRBV12-4 | CASRLSGGAANEQFF
TRBV4-2 | CASSHGSFENTQYF
TRBV27 | CASSLIAGSYNEQFF
TRBV20-1 | CSARVRGGYSYNEQFF
TRBV7-2 | CASSFGQGNEAFF
TRBV12-3/TRBV12-4 | CASSLGQASSYNEQFF
TRBV7-6 | CASSLAGAGGTDTQYF
TRBV9 | CASSVRDTSTDTQYF
TRBV20-1 | CSASSRGAIYEQYF
TRBV5-1 | CASSLLWREETQYF
TRBV19 | CASSTHSRPGELFF
TRBV6-6 | CASRTGTSEWQYF
TRBV11-2 | CASSLDYGLAGRTGELFF
TRBV20-1 | CSASPSPGGENSPLHF
TRBV7-3 | CASGSWQGINEQFF
TRBV28 | CASSLRLAGASTDTQYF
TRBV20-1 | CSAETGGTDTQYF
TRBV28 | CASSERTGGNEKLFF
TRBV6-1 | CASRETVEDTQYF
TRBV5-1 | CASSEGTGKYNEQFF
TRBV6-6 | CASVRELNQPQHF
TRBV12-3/TRBV12-4 | CASSTVTSGNTIYF
TRBV4-1 | CASSQDLAGTYEQYF
TRBV5-6 | CASSYVSGNTGELFF
TRBV5-1 | CASKEGGDNQPQHF
TRBV6-2/TRBV6-3 | CASNRDGLSNQPQHF
TRBV27 | CASSPRLANPYEQYF
TRBV4-1 | CASSRLGYNEQFF